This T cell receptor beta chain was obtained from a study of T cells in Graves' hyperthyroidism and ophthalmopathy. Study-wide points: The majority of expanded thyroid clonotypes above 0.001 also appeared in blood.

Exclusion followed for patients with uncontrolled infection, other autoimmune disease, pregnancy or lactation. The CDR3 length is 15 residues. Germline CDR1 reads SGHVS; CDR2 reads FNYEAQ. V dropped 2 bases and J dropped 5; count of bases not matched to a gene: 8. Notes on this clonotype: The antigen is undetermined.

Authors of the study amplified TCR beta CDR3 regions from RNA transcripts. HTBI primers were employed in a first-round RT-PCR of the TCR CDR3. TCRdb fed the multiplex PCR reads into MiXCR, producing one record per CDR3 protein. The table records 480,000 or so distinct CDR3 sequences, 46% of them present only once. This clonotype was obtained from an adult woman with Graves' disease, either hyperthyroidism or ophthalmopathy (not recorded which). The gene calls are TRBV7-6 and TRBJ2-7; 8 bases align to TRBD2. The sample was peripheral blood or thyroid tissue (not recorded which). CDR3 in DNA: TGTGCCAGCAGCTTATCTGGCGGGAGGCACAACGAGCAGTACTTC. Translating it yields CASSLSGGRHNEQYF.